Below, 26 T cell receptor beta chains from the same sample are listed, as sequenced in a study of T cell repertoires in cytomegalovirus infection. MiXCR, run by TCRdb on the reads, gives a single entry per CDR3 protein. Of more than 110,000 distinct CDR3 sequences detected, approximately 30% appear once; the ten largest clones hold about 52%. Their specific antigens are unknown. Sequenced material: CD8+ T cells from cultured PBMCs, taken from culture after CMV antigen stimulation. The receptors originated from a human donor in good health (CMV status not recorded). Some clones in this sample may be carry-over from other donors' samples.

This clonotype occurred a few times. V usage is TRBV28 and J usage is TRBJ2-7; 11 positions match TRBD2. CDR3 length equals 17 residues. V was pared by 5 bases and J by 3 bases, with 12 bases of the junction left unmatched. Looked up from germline, CDR1 is MDHEN and CDR2 is SYDVKM. The CDR3 reads CASSQLSSGGNYYEQYF. DNA for the CDR3: TGTGCCAGCAGTCAACTGTCTAGCGGGGGGAACTACTACGAGCAGTACTTC. The whole variable domain, filled in from reference TRBV28 and TRBJ2-7, reads DVKVTQSSRYLVKRTGEKVFLECVQDMDHENMFWYRQDPGLGLRLIYFSYDVKMKEKGDIPEGYSVSREKKERFSLILESASTNQTSMYLCASSQLSSGGNYYEQYFGPGTRLTVT.

This clonotype was seen once. The J gene is TRBJ1-2, the V gene TRBV10-3, with a tentative D call TRBD1 (5 bases). With 3 bases removed from V and 3 bases from J, the gap between germline ends came to 14 bases. Germline-derived CDR1 and CDR2 are ENHRY and SYGVKD. The CDR3 has 15 residues. The CDR3 loop reads CAISEPGGSHYGYTF. Here the CDR3 DNA reads TGTGCCATCAGTGAACCGGGGGGGTCCCACTATGGCTACACCTTC.

The J gene is TRBJ2-5, the V gene TRBV19; 11 bases align to TRBD1. The junction had 8 bases not matched to a gene; V was cut back by 2 bases and J by 0 bases. The CDR3 loop spans 18 amino acids. Germline V gene data show CDR1 as LNHDA and CDR2 as SQIVND (reference sequence). The CDR3 DNA reads as TGTGCCAGTAGTATACCCCCGGGACAGGGGGGGTACCAAGAGACCCAGTACTTC. This translates into CASSIPPGQGGYQETQYF. Complete variable domain (other parts from reference TRBV19 and TRBJ2-5): DGGITQSPKYLFRKEGQNVTLSCEQNLNHDAMYWYRQDPGQGLRLIYYSQIVNDFQKGDIAEGYSVSREKKESFPLTVTSAQKNPTAFYLCASSIPPGQGGYQETQYFGPGTRLLVL.

The genes are TRBV4-1 and TRBJ2-1, with 8 bases aligning to TRBD2. With 0 bases clipped from V and 9 bases from J, the junction kept 7 bases outside the gene matches. The CDR3 spans 15 residues. Germline CDR1 is MGHRA and CDR2 is YSYEKL. DNA for the CDR3: TGCGCCAGCAGCCAAGATCGCTTTAGCGGGACTGAGCAGTTCTTC. Protein product: CASSQDRFSGTEQFF.

The CDR3 nucleotides read TGTGCCAGCAGCTCCCCTCTGGGCGGAACCTCCTACGAGCAGTACTTC. This codes for CASSSPLGGTSYEQYF. The rearrangement uses TRBV7-6 and TRBJ2-7; D remains ambiguous. This CDR3 has 16 residues. Germline V gene data show CDR1 as SGHVS and CDR2 as FNYEAQ. V was cut by 4 bases and J by 0 bases, with 16 bases left in between.

V gene TRBV19 combines with J gene TRBJ2-7; tentative D call: TRBD2 (5 bases). Trimming took off 3 bases at V and 3 bases at J, with 9 bases between the two ends. The germline V gene has CDR1 LNHDA and CDR2 SQIVND (reference sequence). This CDR3 contains 13 residues. CDR3 bases: TGTGCCAGTAGTATCGGGGTGGGCTACGAGCAGTACTTC. It specifies CASSIGVGYEQYF.

The chain employs TRBV7-2 and TRBJ2-1; 9 bases align to TRBD2. The germline V gene has CDR1 SGHTA and CDR2 FQGNSA. V was clipped by 4 bases and J by 7 bases; unmatched bases: 8. This CDR3 is 15 amino acids long. CDR3: CASSSLAGGPNEQFF. Written as DNA, the CDR3 is TGTGCCAGCAGCTCCCTGGCGGGGGGGCCTAATGAGCAGTTCTTC.

The gene calls are TRBV12-3 or TRBV12-4 and TRBJ2-2; perhaps D is TRBD1 or TRBD2 (5 bases each). V was pared by 8 bases and J by 2 bases, with 12 bases between. This CDR3 has 14 residues. CDR3 bases: TGTGCCAGCCTAGGGACGCCAAACACCGGGGAGCTGTTTTTT. Translation gives CASLGTPNTGELFF.

This clonotype was seen ten or more times. The V and J genes are TRBV7-9 and TRBJ2-1; D call uncertain. This CDR3 is 15 amino acids long. CDR1 and CDR2 (germline): SEHNR, FQNEAQ (reference sequence). Between the trimmed V and J ends, which lost 1 base and 5 bases, there was a span of 12 bases. DNA for the CDR3: TGTGCCAGCAGCTTAGGGTTCGGGCCCAACAATGAGCAGTTCTTC. It encodes CASSLGFGPNNEQFF. The variable domain in full, with the rest retrieved from reference TRBV7-9 and TRBJ2-1, is DTGVSQNPRHKITKRGQNVTFRCDPISEHNRLYWYRQTLGQGPEFLTYFQNEAQLEKSRLLSDRFSAERPKGSFSTLEIQRTEQGDSAMYLCASSLGFGPNNEQFFGPGTRLTVL.

This clonotype was recorded a few times. The chain employs TRBV15 and TRBJ2-1, with D tentatively TRBD1 or TRBD2 (5 bases each). Germline loops: CDR1 LNHNV, CDR2 YYDKDF (reference sequence). The ends were cut back, 0 bases at V and 2 bases at J, with 14 bases in the middle. The length of the CDR3 is 17 residues. The CDR3 sequence: CATSRDPRDLTYNEQFF. CDR3 nucleotide sequence: TGTGCCACCAGCAGAGATCCCCGGGACCTCACCTACAATGAGCAGTTCTTC.

This clonotype was detected once. The chain joins TRBV7-6 to TRBJ2-1, with 8 bases aligning to TRBD2. The CDR3 has 12 amino acids. The germline V gene encodes CDR1 SGHVS and CDR2 FNYEAQ. The V and J ends lost 3 bases and 10 bases, in that order; junction bases with no gene match: 2. The DNA of the CDR3 is TGTGCCAGCAGCTTGGCTAGCGGGGAGCAGTTCTTC. Translating gives CASSLASGEQFF.

The rearrangement links TRBV5-1 to TRBJ1-4, with unresolved D. V lost 4 bases and J lost 8, with 12 bases in between. CDR3 size: 13 residues. The V gene's germline CDR1 is SGHRS and CDR2 YFSETQ. CDR3 amino acids: CASSPDDEEKLFF. Written as DNA, the CDR3 is TGCGCCAGCAGCCCGGACGACGAGGAAAAACTGTTTTTT.

The gene calls are TRBV5-1 and TRBJ1-6; D might be TRBD1 (6 bases). The CDR3 spans 16 residues. Germline lookup yields CDR1 SGHRS and CDR2 YFSETQ. Trimming pared 3 bases from V and 2 bases from J, leaving 12 bases between. This chain's CDR3 is CASSSEGGPYNSPLHF. The CDR3, as DNA: TGCGCCAGCAGCTCCGAGGGGGGCCCCTATAATTCACCCCTCCACTTT.

The V call is TRBV20-1, the J call TRBJ2-1, with D tentatively TRBD1 or TRBD2 (5 bases each). With 0 bases removed from V and 5 bases from J, the gap between germline ends came to 17 bases. The germline CDR1 and CDR2 sequences are DFQATT and SNEGSKA (reference sequence). The CDR3 covers 16 residues. In DNA form, the CDR3 reads TGCAGTGCTAGAGAACAGGCCCCGAACGGGGACAATGAGCAGTTCTTC. Protein sequence: CSAREQAPNGDNEQFF.

CDR3 DNA: TGTGCCAGCAGTGACTGGGGGTTTGGCTCCTACAATGAGCAGTTCTTC. It is translated as CASSDWGFGSYNEQFF. The chain links TRBV6-1 to TRBJ2-1; TRBD1 or TRBD2 may be the D gene (5 bases each). The CDR3 is 16 amino acids. Germline V gene lookup returns CDR1 MNHNS and CDR2 SASEGT. The V and J ends lost 3 bases and 0 bases respectively, with 12 bases between them.

This clonotype was observed at least ten times. The rearrangement joins TRBV5-1 to TRBJ1-1; 8 positions agree with TRBD1. Germline CDR1 and CDR2: SGHRS and YFSETQ. Unmatched junction bases numbered 8, after V lost 4 bases and J lost 0 bases. The CDR3 loop spans 16 amino acids. The CDR3 region has the DNA TGCGCCAGCAGCCCCTCCGCGGGACAGGTGAACACTGAAGCTTTCTTT. This encodes CASSPSAGQVNTEAFF.

This clonotype was detected only a few times. This sequence joins TRBV2 and TRBJ2-5; TRBD2 agrees at 7 bases. V trimming: 8 bases; J trimming: 5 bases; junction bases outside the gene matches: 11. The CDR3 has 14 residues. CDR1 and CDR2 (germline): SNHLY, FYNNEI. CDR3 nucleotides: TGTGCCAGCTACCGGACTGGGGGGGAGGAGACCCAGTACTTC. Protein sequence: CASYRTGGEETQYF.

The CDR3 DNA sequence: TGTGCCAGCAGTACCTATAACGCCGGGGAGCTGTTTTTT. The encoded protein is CASSTYNAGELFF. The chain uses TRBV27 and TRBJ2-2; no firm D call. Germline-derived CDR1 and CDR2 are MNHEY and SMNVEV (reference sequence). The length of the CDR3 is 13 residues. Trimming shortened V by 5 bases and J by 6 bases, and 10 bases separated the two germline ends.

This clonotype was seen more than once but under ten times. The chain employs TRBV7-2 and TRBJ2-7; 7 positions match TRBD2. Germline V CDR1 and CDR2: SGHTA, FQGNSA. The CDR3 is made up of 16 amino acids. V lost 5 bases to trimming and J lost 0 bases; unmatched junction nucleotides: 10. Here the CDR3 DNA reads TGTGCCAGCAGCCATCCGATCAGGGAGGGCTCCTACGAGCAGTACTTC. It translates to CASSHPIREGSYEQYF.

V is TRBV20-1 and J is TRBJ1-1, with D unclear. In germline, CDR1 is DFQATT, CDR2 SNEGSKA (reference sequence). The CDR3 consists of 11 residues. Trimming left V 6 bases short and J 3 bases short, with 8 bases between. CDR3: CSARKDTEAFF. In DNA form, the CDR3 reads TGCAGTGCCAGGAAAGACACTGAAGCTTTCTTT.

This clonotype has just a few counts. The genes are TRBV7-6 and TRBJ2-1; 12 nucleotides line up with TRBD2. The germline gives CDR1 SGHVS, CDR2 FNYEAQ. V shed 5 bases and J 4 bases; nucleotides not matched to a gene: 3. The length of the CDR3 is 15 residues. The CDR3 coding sequence is TGTGCCAGCAGCCCGACTAGCGGGGGATACAATGAGCAGTTCTTC. Amino acid sequence: CASSPTSGGYNEQFF.

This clonotype was observed a handful of times. This sequence joins TRBV28 and TRBJ1-1, with D perhaps TRBD1 (5 bases). The germline CDR1 and CDR2 sequences are MDHEN and SYDVKM. Trimming removed 6 bases from V and 3 bases from J, with 17 bases in between. This CDR3 has 15 amino acids. In DNA, the CDR3 is TGTGCCAGCAGCCCTCTGGAGGGAGGGGACACTGAAGCTTTCTTT. Translating it yields CASSPLEGGDTEAFF.

This clonotype came up many times. The genes are TRBV19 and TRBJ1-1, with no clear D. The CDR3 has 15 residues. The germline CDR1 and CDR2 sequences are LNHDA and SQIVND (reference sequence). The germline V and J ends were trimmed by 3 bases and 5 bases, with 16 bases remaining between them. The CDR3: CASSIGVWVATEAFF. The CDR3 DNA reads TGTGCCAGTAGTATTGGGGTCTGGGTAGCAACTGAAGCTTTCTTT.

The chain uses TRBV5-4 and TRBJ2-7, with D perhaps matching TRBD1 (5 bases). V shed 3 bases and J shed 4 bases, with 14 bases lying between them. CDR1 and CDR2 from the germline V gene are SGHNT and YYREEE (reference sequence). CDR3 length: 14 amino acids. The DNA for the CDR3 is TGTGCCAGCAGCTCCGACAGTTCCCCTTACGAGCAGTACTTC. This encodes CASSSDSSPYEQYF.

This clonotype turned up a few times. The V and J genes are TRBV6-6 and TRBJ2-1; possible D gene TRBD2, 6 bases. The germline V and J ends were trimmed by 2 bases and 5 bases, with 10 bases remaining between them. Germline-derived CDR1 and CDR2 are MNHNY and SVGAGI (reference sequence). This CDR3 comprises 14 residues. CDR3 nucleotide sequence: TGTGCCAGCAGTTACCTGCGGGGAGACAATGAGCAGTTCTTC. Amino acids: CASSYLRGDNEQFF.

In its sample, this clonotype was seen many times. V is TRBV10-3 and J is TRBJ2-1; no reliable D call. The germline CDR1 and CDR2 sequences are ENHRY and SYGVKD. V gave up 4 bases and J gave up 8 bases, with 18 bases separating them. The CDR3 is 15 residues long. In DNA form, the CDR3 reads TGTGCCATCAGTGCGGCCCGGGTGCCGCACGATGAGCAGTTCTTC. It codes for CAISAARVPHDEQFF.